The present T cell receptor (beta chain) was sequenced within a study of blood T cell repertoires in COVID-19. Study details: Whether acute or convalescent, the COVID-19 samples came from the United States, Italy and Spain. T cells, B-cell-depleted T cells, or PBMCs supplied cDNA or gDNA.

Membership in each cohort depended on participant-reported clinical history. The repertoire was sequenced with immunoSEQ multiplex PCR; TCRdb's copy has only in-frame clones and lacks some. This table holds 300,000 to 450,000 clones, 75% to 90% found once. Germline V gene sequence: CDR1 SGHAT, CDR2 FQDESV (reference sequence). The CDR3 has 15 amino acids. V shed 8 bases, J shed 0 bases, and the junction held 8 bases outside the gene matches. This TCR was sampled from a young man who had recovered from COVID-19. The specimen was PBMCs or T cells enriched from blood (not recorded which). J is TRBJ1-1 and V is TRBV11-1; 8 bases align to TRBD1. The CDR3 loop reads CASRTTGGMNTEAFF. The DNA for the CDR3 is TGTGCCAGCCGAACTACAGGGGGTATGAACACTGAAGCTTTCTTT.